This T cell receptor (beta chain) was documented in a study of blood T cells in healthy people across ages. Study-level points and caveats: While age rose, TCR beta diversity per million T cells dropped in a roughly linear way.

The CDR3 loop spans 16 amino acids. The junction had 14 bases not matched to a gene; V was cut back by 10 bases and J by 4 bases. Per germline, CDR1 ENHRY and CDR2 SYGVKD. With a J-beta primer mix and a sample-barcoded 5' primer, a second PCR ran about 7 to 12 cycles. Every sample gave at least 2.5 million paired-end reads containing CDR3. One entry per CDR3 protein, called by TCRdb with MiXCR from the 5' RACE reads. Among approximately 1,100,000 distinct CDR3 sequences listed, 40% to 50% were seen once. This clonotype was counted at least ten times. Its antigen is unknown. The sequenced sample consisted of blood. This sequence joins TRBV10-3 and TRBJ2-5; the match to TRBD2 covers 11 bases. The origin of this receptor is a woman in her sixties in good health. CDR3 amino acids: CATSVRTSGPGETQYF. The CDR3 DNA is TGTGCCACGTCCGTCCGGACTAGCGGGCCTGGAGAGACCCAGTACTTC.